The next 23 T cell receptor beta chains were all read from a single sample in a study of shared clonotypes between healthy human individuals. Assay: immunoSEQ multiplex PCR; the TCRdb copy retains only in-frame clones and omits some. Of fewer than 650,000 clones in the sample, 75% to 85% were seen once. Specimen: PBMCs. The source of these receptors is a woman aged 40 to 55 in good health. Some clones in this sample may be carry-over from other donors' samples.

This clone was picked up one time. This rearrangement joins TRBV9 to TRBJ2-3; the D gene is possibly TRBD2 (6 bases). V gave up 2 bases and J gave up 5 bases, with 15 bases separating them. Germline V gene sequence: CDR1 SGDLS, CDR2 YYNGEE. The CDR3 consists of 15 residues. CDR3 sequence (DNA): TGTGCCAGCAGCGTTCTTACGGGAGTGGGAGATACGCAGTATTTT. Protein: CASSVLTGVGDTQYF.

In its sample, this clone was seen once. The J gene is TRBJ1-5, the V gene TRBV28; D might be TRBD1 (5 bases). CDR1 is MDHEN, CDR2 SYDVKM, per germline. Trimming left V 6 bases short and J 1 base short, with 16 bases between. The CDR3 extends over 16 amino acids. The CDR3 here is CASRRLQGRSNQPQHF. The CDR3 nucleotides are TGTGCCAGCAGAAGACTCCAGGGTCGAAGCAATCAGCCCCAGCATTTT.

The gene calls are TRBV29-1 and TRBJ2-1; no definite D call. Germline V CDR1 and CDR2: SQVTM, ANQGSEA. V was cut by 6 bases and J by 14 bases, with 14 bases left in between. This CDR3 has 10 amino acids. The CDR3 DNA is TGCAGCGTCTTTATTCCTTTGGAGTTCTTC. This sequence encodes CSVFIPLEFF.

The table lists this clone with a few counts. This rearrangement joins TRBV29-1 to TRBJ2-7; possible D gene TRBD2, 7 bases. The CDR3 is made up of 13 amino acids. The ends were cut back, 6 bases at V and 5 bases at J, with 17 bases in the middle. Germline V gives CDR1 SQVTM, CDR2 ANQGSEA. This chain's CDR3 is CSVLVGGRDEQYF. For the CDR3, the DNA is TGCAGCGTACTCGTCGGGGGGCGGGACGAGCAGTACTTC.

The table lists this clone with a few counts. CDR3 sequence reads: CASSARTGSGETQYF. CDR3 nucleotides: TGCGCCAGCAGTGCTCGGACAGGCAGCGGAGAGACCCAGTACTTC. The V gene is TRBV10-1, the J gene TRBJ2-5; 7 bases line up with TRBD1. V lost 4 bases, J lost 4 bases, and 9 bases stayed unmatched. Germline CDR1 and CDR2: WNHNN and SYGVQD (reference sequence). The CDR3 loop spans 15 amino acids.

This clone was detected only a few times. This chain uses TRBV11-2 with TRBJ1-2; 8 nucleotides line up with TRBD1. Per germline, CDR1 SGHAT and CDR2 FQNNGV. Losses at the gene ends were 3 bases for V and 5 bases for J; bases not matched to a gene: 8. The length of the CDR3 is 15 residues. CDR3 in amino acids: CASSLSGTGDYGYTF. CDR3 nucleotides: TGTGCCAGCAGCTTGTCCGGGACAGGCGATTATGGCTACACCTTC.

The V call is TRBV6-5, the J call TRBJ2-5; 7 bases are a match to TRBD2. The V gene's germline CDR1 is MNHEY and CDR2 SVGAGI. The V and J ends lost 2 bases and 7 bases, in that order; junction bases with no gene match: 10. The CDR3 has 15 amino acids. CDR3 residues: CASSYGSSGTGTQYF. The CDR3 DNA sequence: TGTGCCAGCAGTTACGGGTCTAGCGGTACGGGGACCCAGTACTTC.

The chain employs TRBV11-2 and TRBJ1-1, with 7 bases aligning to TRBD1. V shed 5 bases, J shed 6 bases, and the junction held 9 bases outside the gene matches. Germline CDR1 and CDR2: SGHAT and FQNNGV. This CDR3 has 14 residues. CDR3 sequence: CASSTDRVRPEAFF. The CDR3 DNA follows: TGTGCCAGCAGCACCGACAGGGTTCGGCCTGAAGCTTTCTTT.

This clone was detected only a few times. Within the sample, other DNA sequences also encode this same CDR3. This sequence joins TRBV9 and TRBJ2-3; 9 nucleotides line up with TRBD2. The germline V gene encodes CDR1 SGDLS and CDR2 YYNGEE. Germline trimming cut 3 bases from V and 4 bases from J; bases unmatched to any gene: 6. This CDR3 contains 15 residues. Written as DNA, the CDR3 is TGTGCCAGCAGCGGTAGCGGGAGAGGTGCAGATACGCAGTATTTT. The encoded protein is CASSGSGRGADTQYF.

V usage is TRBV18 and J usage is TRBJ1-4; D possibly corresponds to TRBD1 (6 bases). Germline CDR1 KGHSH, CDR2 LQKENI. The CDR3 runs to 14 residues. The V end was cut by 6 bases, the J end by 5 bases, with 13 bases between. CDR3 nucleotides: TGTGCCAGCTCTCCCTACACAGGGAATGAAAAACTGTTTTTT. Its translation is CASSPYTGNEKLFF.

The chain uses TRBV11-2 and TRBJ2-5, with 10 bases identical to TRBD2. CDR3 length: 14 residues. Germline assignment: CDR1 SGHAT and CDR2 FQNNGV. Trimming at V came to 5 bases and at J to 7 bases, leaving 7 bases not matched to a gene. CDR3 DNA sequence: TGTGCCAGCAGCCTTTCTAGCGGGAGTGTGACCCAGTACTTC. Translating it yields CASSLSSGSVTQYF.

The J gene is TRBJ2-7, the V gene TRBV4-2, with D tentatively TRBD2 (6 bases). Between the trimmed V and J ends, which lost 4 bases and 5 bases, there was a span of 18 bases. This CDR3 has 15 residues. Germline values: CDR1 LGHNA, CDR2 YNFKEQ. In DNA form, the CDR3 reads TGTGCCAGCAGCCCCGGGGGAGGCCCCGGGCACGAGCAGTACTTC. Residues: CASSPGGGPGHEQYF.

The chain joins TRBV5-1 to TRBJ1-4; D call uncertain. Germline CDR1 reads SGHRS; CDR2 reads YFSETQ. V gave up 0 bases and J gave up 0 bases, with 9 bases separating them. CDR3 length: 16 amino acids. The DNA for the CDR3 is TGCGCCAGCAGCTTGGATGTGAGTGCAACTAATGAAAAACTGTTTTTT. Amino acid sequence: CASSLDVSATNEKLFF.

The rearrangement links TRBV14 to TRBJ1-1; D possibly corresponds to TRBD1 (6 bases). The germline V and J ends were trimmed by 4 bases and 7 bases, with 16 bases remaining between them. The CDR3 contains 14 residues. The germline V gene has CDR1 SGHDN and CDR2 FVKESK. The CDR3 DNA is TGTGCCAGCAGCCGTATACAGGGTATAAATGAAGCTTTCTTT. Encoded protein: CASSRIQGINEAFF.

The chain's CDR3 is CASSPQGTENGYTF. The CDR3 nucleotides are TGTGCCAGCTCACCCCAGGGGACCGAAAATGGCTACACCTTC. V usage is TRBV18 and J usage is TRBJ1-2, with D possibly TRBD1 on 6 matching bases. The CDR3 covers 14 residues. Germline V gives CDR1 KGHSH, CDR2 LQKENI. V lost 3 bases to trimming and J lost 6 bases, with 14 bases between them.

The J gene is TRBJ2-2, the V gene TRBV28; the D is unclear. Germline values: CDR1 MDHEN, CDR2 SYDVKM. V lost 6 bases and J 7 bases, leaving 12 bases between the germline ends. This CDR3 spans 13 amino acids. CDR3 sequence: CASSTRTVGELFF. CDR3 nucleotide sequence: TGTGCCAGCAGCACAAGGACGGTCGGGGAGCTGTTTTTT.

V usage is TRBV7-2 and J usage is TRBJ1-5; no reliable D call. With 1 base removed from V and 0 bases from J, the gap between germline ends came to 10 bases. The CDR3 has 16 amino acids. Germline assignment: CDR1 SGHTA and CDR2 FQGNSA. The CDR3 sequence: CASSLESGNSNQPQHF. The CDR3 region has the DNA TGTGCCAGCAGCTTAGAGTCAGGAAATAGCAATCAGCCCCAGCATTTT.

The CDR3 DNA follows: TGTGCCAGCTCACCACCGACAGGGGGCTCTGGCTACACCTTC. Its translation is CASSPPTGGSGYTF. The chain recombines TRBV18 with TRBJ1-2, with 10 bases matching TRBD1. After removal of 0 bases from V and 7 bases from J, the junction contained 2 bases not matched to a gene. Germline CDR1 is KGHSH and CDR2 is LQKENI. The CDR3 is 14 residues long.

The CDR3 is CASRPRQGGRYNEQFF. CDR3 nucleotides: TGTGCCAGCAGGCCCAGGCAGGGGGGTCGCTACAATGAGCAGTTCTTC. The gene calls are TRBV5-8 and TRBJ2-1; D possibly corresponds to TRBD1 (7 bases). CDR3 length: 16 residues. Trimming removed 5 bases from V and 3 bases from J, with 18 bases in between. Germline CDR1 SGHTS, CDR2 YDEGEE. Drawing the rest from reference TRBV5-8 and TRBJ2-1, the complete variable domain is EAGVTQSPTHLIKTRGQQATLRCSPISGHTSVYWYQQALGLGLQFLLWYDEGEERNRGNFPPRFSGRQFPNYSSELNVNALELEDSALYLCASRPRQGGRYNEQFFGPGTRLTVL.

The V and J genes are TRBV10-3 and TRBJ2-3; no reliable D call. Germline CDR1 is ENHRY and CDR2 is SYGVKD. Trimming took 10 bases from V and 6 from J, leaving 11 bases between them. The CDR3 length is 11 residues. The CDR3 coding sequence is TGTGCCACCGGGTACCGGGATACGCAGTATTTT. Translating it yields CATGYRDTQYF.

This clone was found once. The CDR3 DNA follows: TGTGCCAGTAGTTCCATAGCGGGAAACGAGCAGTTCTTC. Translating gives CASSSIAGNEQFF. The chain links TRBV19 to TRBJ2-1; 8 bases are a match to TRBD2. CDR1 and CDR2 (germline): LNHDA, SQIVND (reference sequence). V gave up 5 bases and J gave up 10 bases; unmatched junction bases: 7. The CDR3 is 13 amino acids.

The CDR3 spells CATGQTGRANYGYTF. In DNA form, the CDR3 reads TGTGCCACCGGACAGACAGGGAGAGCTAACTATGGCTACACCTTC. This chain connects TRBV28 to TRBJ1-2, with 7 positions matching TRBD1. CDR3 length: 15 amino acids. Germline-derived CDR1 and CDR2 are MDHEN and SYDVKM. The J segment lost 0 bases and the V segment lost 10 bases, leaving 11 bases of the junction unmatched.

The rearrangement links TRBV15 to TRBJ1-1; 9 bases fit TRBD1. There are 13 residues in the CDR3. Germline V gene sequence: CDR1 LNHNV, CDR2 YYDKDF (reference sequence). After removal of 4 bases from V and 8 bases from J, the junction contained 5 bases not matched to a gene. For the CDR3, the DNA is TGTGCCACCAGCATACGACAGGGGGGCGAAGCTTTCTTT. This codes for CATSIRQGGEAFF.